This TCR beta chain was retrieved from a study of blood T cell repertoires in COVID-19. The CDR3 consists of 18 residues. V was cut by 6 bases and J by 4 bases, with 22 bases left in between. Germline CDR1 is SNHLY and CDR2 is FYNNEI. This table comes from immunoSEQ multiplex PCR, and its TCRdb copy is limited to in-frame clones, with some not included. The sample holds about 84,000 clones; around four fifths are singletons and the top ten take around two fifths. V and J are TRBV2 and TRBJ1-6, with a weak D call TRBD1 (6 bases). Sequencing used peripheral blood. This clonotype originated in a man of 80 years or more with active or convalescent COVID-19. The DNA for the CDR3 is TGTGCCAGCAGGGGGGCCTTACAGGGAGTCGGGTATAATTCACCCCTCCACTTT. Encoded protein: CASRGALQGVGYNSPLHF.